What follows describes a single TCR beta chain. Its specificity is unknown. Using immunoSEQ multiplex PCR, the repertoire was profiled, and TCRdb retains in-frame clones only, with some absent. The table includes about 150,000 clones, 92% detected once. Germline V gene sequence: CDR1 KGHSH, CDR2 LQKENI. V lost 6 bases to trimming and J lost 7 bases, with 13 bases between them. The CDR3 extends over 14 amino acids. The data belong to a study of T cell responses to AZD1222 COVID-19 vaccine. Study findings and constraints: Spike-specific TCR breadth and depth went up after people got two AZD1222 doses.

The chain is built from TRBV18 and TRBJ1-6, with D possibly matching TRBD1 (6 bases). The source was peripheral blood, collected on day 0 of AZD1222 vaccination. The TCR comes from an adult in good health. CDR3 sequence reads: CASSPDQGNSPLHF. CDR3 sequence (DNA): TGTGCCAGCTCCCCTGACCAGGGGAATTCACCCCTCCACTTT.